A single sample gave rise to the 31 T cell receptor beta chains below, sequenced in a study of CXCR3-negative and CXCR3-positive naive CD8 T cells. Whole-study results and caveats: Relative to CXCR3-negative naive cells, CXCR3-positive naive cells had more hydrophobic TRB CDR3s.

Their antigen targets remain unknown. Carrying UMI labels, the TRB cDNA libraries were prepared through 5' RACE. TCRdb reprocessed the 5' RACE reads, with one entry per CDR3 protein and no DNA. The sample has 84,000 or so distinct CDR3 sequences. Sequencing used naive CXCR3+ CD8+ T cells from blood. Subset specified: CD45RO-CCR7+CD27+CD95- naive CD8+ T cells expressing CXCR3 (TNR3+). These receptors came from a human donor in good health. Some clones in this sample may be carry-over from other donors' samples.

J is TRBJ2-1 and V is TRBV20-1; TCRdb designates TRBD2, a call that cannot be tested without DNA. This CDR3 comprises 14 residues. Germline V gene data show CDR1 as DFQATT and CDR2 as SNEGSKA (reference sequence). The CDR3 here is CSARRDSWNNEQFF.

The genes are TRBV7-9 and TRBJ2-5; TCRdb's assignment of TRBD2 cannot be checked, as there is no DNA. This CDR3 comprises 16 residues. From germline, CDR1 is SEHNR and CDR2 FQNEAQ (reference sequence). The CDR3 is CASSLVEQGQQETQYF.

The chain links TRBV28 to TRBJ2-5; absent DNA, TCRdb's TRBD2 call cannot be checked. The CDR3 runs 16 residues. Germline V lookup: CDR1 MDHEN, CDR2 SYDVKM. Here the CDR3 reads CASSYLLAGPQETQYF.

The rearrangement joins TRBV12-3 or TRBV12-4 to TRBJ1-1. The CDR3 is 14 residues long. The CDR3 loop is CASSDIGGGTEAFF.

This sequence joins TRBV15 and TRBJ2-6. Germline CDR1 is LNHNV and CDR2 is YYDKDF (reference sequence). This CDR3 spans 14 amino acids. The CDR3 sequence is CATREGSGANVLTF.

The genes are TRBV5-1 and TRBJ2-7; the D call of TRBD1 rests on TCRdb alone, since no DNA is present to check it. CDR3 length equals 17 residues. From germline, CDR1 is SGHRS and CDR2 YFSETQ. The CDR3 protein is CASSSSFEGASSYEQYF.

The chain has TRBV5-1 and TRBJ2-2. This CDR3 spans 12 amino acids. Germline V gives CDR1 SGHRS, CDR2 YFSETQ. CDR3: CASSFNTGELFF.

V and J are TRBV29-1 and TRBJ2-7; the TCRdb D gene call, TRBD1, has no DNA to confirm it. This CDR3 spans 15 amino acids. Germline loops: CDR1 SQVTM, CDR2 ANQGSEA. The CDR3 spells CSVEERDRGSYEQYF.

The CDR3 region is CATSDRNRVYNEQFF. The rearrangement joins TRBV24-1 to TRBJ2-1. Germline CDR1 and CDR2: KGHDR and SFDVKD. The CDR3 contains 15 residues.

The chain recombines TRBV24-1 with TRBJ2-3; absent DNA, TCRdb's TRBD1 call cannot be checked. This CDR3 is built from 15 residues. Germline V gene lookup returns CDR1 KGHDR and CDR2 SFDVKD. CDR3 loop: CATSRWGDGTDTQYF.

This chain uses TRBV29-1 with TRBJ2-7. The CDR3 extends over 14 amino acids. Germline V gives CDR1 SQVTM, CDR2 ANQGSEA. The CDR3 here is CSVDGPEVGYEQYF.

The chain uses TRBV5-1 and TRBJ2-7. Germline CDR1 and CDR2: SGHRS and YFSETQ. There are 14 residues in the CDR3. This CDR3 is CASSLYPTGNEQYF. Looking up the rest from reference TRBV5-1 and TRBJ2-7 gives the full variable domain: KAGVTQTPRYLIKTRGQQVTLSCSPISGHRSVSWYQQTPGQGLQFLFEYFSETQRNKGNFPGRFSGRQFSNSRSEMNVSTLELGDSALYLCASSLYPTGNEQYFGPGTRLTVT.

The chain combines TRBV6-5 with TRBJ2-1. The germline V gene encodes CDR1 MNHEY and CDR2 SVGAGI. This CDR3 contains 13 residues. CDR3 sequence reads: CASSYSTVNEQSF.

The chain uses TRBV29-1 and TRBJ2-2; checking the TCRdb D call of TRBD1 is not possible without DNA. This CDR3 has 12 amino acids. CDR1 SQVTM and CDR2 ANQGSEA come from the germline V gene. The CDR3 spells CSVVGPTGELFF.

The V gene is TRBV7-8, the J gene TRBJ1-1. The CDR3 sequence is 12 residues long. Germline assignment: CDR1 SGHVS and CDR2 FQNEAQ. The CDR3 is CASSPPNTEAFF.

CDR3 region: CASRQYTDTQYF. V is TRBV28 and J is TRBJ2-3. Germline-derived CDR1 and CDR2 are MDHEN and SYDVKM. The CDR3 loop spans 12 amino acids.

The chain carries TRBV10-3 and TRBJ2-1; TCRdb designates TRBD2, a call that cannot be tested without DNA. The length of the CDR3 is 16 residues. Per germline, CDR1 ENHRY and CDR2 SYGVKD. This CDR3 reads CAISESLAGGDNEQFF.

The chain combines TRBV2 with TRBJ2-3. Per the germline V gene, CDR1 is SNHLY and CDR2 is FYNNEI. The CDR3 loop spans 14 amino acids. The CDR3 reads CASSGRPGTATQYF.

The J gene is TRBJ2-3, the V gene TRBV6-5. The CDR3 covers 14 residues. Germline values: CDR1 MNHEY, CDR2 SVGAGI. The CDR3 region is CASSYSLGPDTQYF.

V usage is TRBV2 and J usage is TRBJ2-5. The germline CDR1 and CDR2 sequences are SNHLY and FYNNEI. This CDR3 is 17 amino acids long. CDR3 region: CASSESIRGRSQETQYF.

V gene TRBV6-5 combines with J gene TRBJ2-1; the D gene TCRdb calls, TRBD1, cannot be checked with no DNA. CDR3 length equals 13 residues. Germline V lookup: CDR1 MNHEY, CDR2 SVGAGI. The CDR3 reads CASRRDRDNEQFF.

The rearrangement uses TRBV4-1 and TRBJ2-1. CDR1 is MGHRA, CDR2 YSYEKL, per germline. The CDR3 runs to 12 residues. CDR3 residues: CASSQDQGEQFF.

This chain links TRBV7-9 with TRBJ2-5; TCRdb designates TRBD2, a call that cannot be tested without DNA. The CDR3 is 18 residues long. In germline, CDR1 is SEHNR, CDR2 FQNEAQ (reference sequence). CDR3 amino acids: CASSSTDTPSGDQETQYF.

V and J are TRBV28 and TRBJ2-7; TCRdb gives TRBD2 as the D gene, but with no DNA this cannot be confirmed. Germline CDR1 and CDR2: MDHEN and SYDVKM. This CDR3 spans 13 amino acids. CDR3 in amino acids: CASSRRLVGEQYF.

The chain links TRBV10-2 to TRBJ2-5. The germline gives CDR1 WSHSY, CDR2 SAAADI. The CDR3 is made up of 17 amino acids. The CDR3 reads CASSEPSQRAYQETQYF.

The chain has TRBV29-1 and TRBJ2-7; TCRdb picks TRBD1, but there is no DNA to check that call. CDR3 length: 12 residues. Germline assignment: CDR1 SQVTM and CDR2 ANQGSEA. This chain's CDR3 is CSVSRGAYEQYF.

This sequence joins TRBV4-3 and TRBJ2-7. The CDR3 has 15 residues. The V gene's germline CDR1 is LGHNA and CDR2 YSLEER. CDR3 protein: CASSQDLGAINEQYF.

This rearrangement joins TRBV27 to TRBJ2-7; TCRdb returns TRBD1, unconfirmable since there is no DNA. Germline CDR1 MNHEY, CDR2 SMNVEV (reference sequence). The CDR3 runs 14 residues. CDR3 in amino acids: CASAAGTDGSEQYF.

The chain couples TRBV9 to TRBJ2-7; TCRdb's D call, TRBD1, is unchecked because there is no DNA. The CDR3 is 15 residues long. Germline CDR1 reads SGDLS; CDR2 reads YYNGEE. The CDR3 spells CASSADRGLTYEQYF. The full variable domain, in which reference TRBV9 and TRBJ2-7 provide the parts outside the CDR3, is DSGVTQTPKHLITATGQRVTLRCSPRSGDLSVYWYQQSLDQGLQFLIQYYNGEERAKGNILERFSAQQFPDLHSELNLSSLELGDSALYFCASSADRGLTYEQYFGPGTRLTVT.

V gene TRBV6-2 or TRBV6-3 combines with J gene TRBJ2-3; no DNA is available, so the TRBD1 call from TCRdb remains unchecked. Germline V gene lookup returns CDR1 MNHEY and CDR2 SVGEGT. The length of the CDR3 is 15 residues. CDR3: CASSYGVAGTDTQYF.

The chain couples TRBV12-3 or TRBV12-4 to TRBJ2-7; with no DNA, the TCRdb D assignment of TRBD1 cannot be verified. The CDR3 sequence is 15 residues long. The CDR3 protein is CASRDGQGASYEQYF.